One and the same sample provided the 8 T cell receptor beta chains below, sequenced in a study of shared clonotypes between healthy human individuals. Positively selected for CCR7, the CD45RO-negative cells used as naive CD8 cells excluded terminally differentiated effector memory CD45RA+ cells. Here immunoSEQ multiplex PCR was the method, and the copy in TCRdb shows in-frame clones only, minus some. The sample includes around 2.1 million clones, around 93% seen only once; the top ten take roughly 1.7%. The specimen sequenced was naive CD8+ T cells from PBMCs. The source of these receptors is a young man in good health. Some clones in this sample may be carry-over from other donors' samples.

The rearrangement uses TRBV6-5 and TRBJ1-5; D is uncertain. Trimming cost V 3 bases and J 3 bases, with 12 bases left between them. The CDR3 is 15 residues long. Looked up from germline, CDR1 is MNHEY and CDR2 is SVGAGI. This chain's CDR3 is CASSYTLRVNQPQHF. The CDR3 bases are TGTGCCAGCAGTTATACTTTGCGGGTCAATCAGCCCCAGCATTTT.

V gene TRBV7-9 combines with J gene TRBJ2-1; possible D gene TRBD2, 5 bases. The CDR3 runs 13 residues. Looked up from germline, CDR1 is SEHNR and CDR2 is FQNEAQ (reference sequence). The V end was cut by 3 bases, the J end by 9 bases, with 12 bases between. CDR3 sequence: CASSFLFEGEQFF. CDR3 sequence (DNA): TGTGCCAGCAGCTTCCTTTTTGAGGGTGAGCAGTTCTTC.

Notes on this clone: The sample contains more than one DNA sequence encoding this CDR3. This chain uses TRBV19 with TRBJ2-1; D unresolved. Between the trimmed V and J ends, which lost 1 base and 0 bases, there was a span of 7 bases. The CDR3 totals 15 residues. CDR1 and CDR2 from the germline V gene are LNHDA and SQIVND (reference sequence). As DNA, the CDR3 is TGTGCCAGTAGTATAGGCCCGAGCTCCTACAATGAGCAGTTCTTC. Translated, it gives CASSIGPSSYNEQFF.

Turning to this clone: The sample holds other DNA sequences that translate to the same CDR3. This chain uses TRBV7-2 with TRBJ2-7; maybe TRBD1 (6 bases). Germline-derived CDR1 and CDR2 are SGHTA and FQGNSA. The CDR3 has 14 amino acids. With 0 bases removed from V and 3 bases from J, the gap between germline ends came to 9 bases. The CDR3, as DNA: TGTGCCAGCAGCTTAGCAGGCAGGGGCTACGAGCAGTACTTC. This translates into CASSLAGRGYEQYF.

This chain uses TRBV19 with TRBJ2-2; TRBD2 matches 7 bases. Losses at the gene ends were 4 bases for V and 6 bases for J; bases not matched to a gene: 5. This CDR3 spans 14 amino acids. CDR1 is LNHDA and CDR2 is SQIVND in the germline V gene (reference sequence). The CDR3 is CASSRRGYAGELFF. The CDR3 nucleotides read TGTGCCAGTAGTAGGCGGGGGTATGCCGGGGAGCTGTTTTTT.

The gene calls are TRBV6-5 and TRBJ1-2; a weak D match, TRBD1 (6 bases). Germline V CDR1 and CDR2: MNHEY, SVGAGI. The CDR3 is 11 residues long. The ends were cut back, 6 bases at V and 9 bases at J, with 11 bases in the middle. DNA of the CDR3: TGTGCCAGCAGCGCCTGGGGGCGCTACACCTTC. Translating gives CASSAWGRYTF.

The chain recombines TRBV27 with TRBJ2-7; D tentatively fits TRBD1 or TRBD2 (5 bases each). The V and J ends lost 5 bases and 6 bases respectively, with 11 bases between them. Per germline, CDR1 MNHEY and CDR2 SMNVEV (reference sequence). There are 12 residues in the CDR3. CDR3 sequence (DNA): TGTGCCAGCAGTCTCGGGACCTCCGAGCAGTACTTC. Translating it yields CASSLGTSEQYF.

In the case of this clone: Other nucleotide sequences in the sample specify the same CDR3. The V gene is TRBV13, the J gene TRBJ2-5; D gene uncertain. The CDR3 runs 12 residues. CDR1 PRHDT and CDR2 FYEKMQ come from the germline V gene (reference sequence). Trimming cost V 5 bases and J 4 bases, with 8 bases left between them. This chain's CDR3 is CASSPGGETQYF. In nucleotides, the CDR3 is TGTGCCAGCAGCCCGGGCGGAGAGACCCAGTACTTC.